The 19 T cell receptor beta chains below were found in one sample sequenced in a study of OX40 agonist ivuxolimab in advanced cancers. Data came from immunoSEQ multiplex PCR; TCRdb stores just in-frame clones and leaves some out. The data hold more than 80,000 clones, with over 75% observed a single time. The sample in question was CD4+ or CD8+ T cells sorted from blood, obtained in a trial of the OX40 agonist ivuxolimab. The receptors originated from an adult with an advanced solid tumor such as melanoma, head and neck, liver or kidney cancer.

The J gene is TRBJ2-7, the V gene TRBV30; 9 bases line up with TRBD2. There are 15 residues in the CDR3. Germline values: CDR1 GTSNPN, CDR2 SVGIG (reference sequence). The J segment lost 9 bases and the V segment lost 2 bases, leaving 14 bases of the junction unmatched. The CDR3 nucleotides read TGTGCCTGGAGTTTAAAGACTAGCGGCCCAACAGGGCAGTACTTC. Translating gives CAWSLKTSGPTGQYF.

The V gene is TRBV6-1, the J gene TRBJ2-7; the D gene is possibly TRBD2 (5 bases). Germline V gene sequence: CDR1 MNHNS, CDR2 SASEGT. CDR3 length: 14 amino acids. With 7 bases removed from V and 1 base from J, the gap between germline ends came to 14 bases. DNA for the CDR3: TGTGCCAGCAATTACCGGGGTATGTCCTACGAGCAGTACTTC. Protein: CASNYRGMSYEQYF.

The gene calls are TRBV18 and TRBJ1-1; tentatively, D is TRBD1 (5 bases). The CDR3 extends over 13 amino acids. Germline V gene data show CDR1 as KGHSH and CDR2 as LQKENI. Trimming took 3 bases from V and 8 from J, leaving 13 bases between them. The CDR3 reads CASSPGREREAFF. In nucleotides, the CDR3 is TGTGCCAGCTCACCGGGCAGGGAGAGGGAAGCTTTCTTT. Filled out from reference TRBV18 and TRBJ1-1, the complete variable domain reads NAGVMQNPRHLVRRRGQEARLRCSPMKGHSHVYWYRQLPEEGLKFMVYLQKENIIDESGMPKERFSAEFPKEGPSILRIQQVVRGDSAAYFCASSPGREREAFFGQGTRLTVV.

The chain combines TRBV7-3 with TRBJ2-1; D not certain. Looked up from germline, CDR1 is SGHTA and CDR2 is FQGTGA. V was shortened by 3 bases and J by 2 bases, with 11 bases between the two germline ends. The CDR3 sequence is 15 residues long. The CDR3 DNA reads TGTGCCAGCAGCTTGTCCGTAGGAGCCTACAATGAGCAGTTCTTC. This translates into CASSLSVGAYNEQFF.

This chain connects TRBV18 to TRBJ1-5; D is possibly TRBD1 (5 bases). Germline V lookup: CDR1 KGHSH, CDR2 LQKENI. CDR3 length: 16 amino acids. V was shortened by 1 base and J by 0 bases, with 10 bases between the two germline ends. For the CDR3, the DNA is TGTGCCAGCTCACCACTGCGACAGAATAGCAATCAGCCCCAGCATTTT. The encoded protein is CASSPLRQNSNQPQHF.

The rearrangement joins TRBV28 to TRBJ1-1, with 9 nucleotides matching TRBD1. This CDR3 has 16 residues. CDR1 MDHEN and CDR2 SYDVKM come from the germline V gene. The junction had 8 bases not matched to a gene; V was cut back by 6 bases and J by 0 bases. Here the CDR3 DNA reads TGTGCCAGCAGAAGTCCGGGACAGGGAATGAACACTGAAGCTTTCTTT. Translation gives CASRSPGQGMNTEAFF.

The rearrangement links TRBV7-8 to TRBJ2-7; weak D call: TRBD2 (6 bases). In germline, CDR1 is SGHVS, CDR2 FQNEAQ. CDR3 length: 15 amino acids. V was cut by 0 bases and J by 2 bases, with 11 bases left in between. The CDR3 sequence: CASSLAGGFTYEQYF. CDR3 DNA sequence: TGTGCCAGCAGCTTAGCGGGGGGTTTTACCTACGAGCAGTACTTC.

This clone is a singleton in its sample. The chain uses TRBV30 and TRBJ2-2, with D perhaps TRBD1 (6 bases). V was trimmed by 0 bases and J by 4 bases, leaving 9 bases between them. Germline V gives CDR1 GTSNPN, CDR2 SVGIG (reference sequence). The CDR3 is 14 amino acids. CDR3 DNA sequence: TGTGCCTGGAGTGTCCACAGGGCCACCGGGGAGCTGTTTTTT. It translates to CAWSVHRATGELFF.

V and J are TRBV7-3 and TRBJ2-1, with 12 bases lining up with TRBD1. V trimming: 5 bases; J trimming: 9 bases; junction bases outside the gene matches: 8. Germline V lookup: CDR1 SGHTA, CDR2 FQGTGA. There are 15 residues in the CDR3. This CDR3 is CASSVMGQGASEQFF. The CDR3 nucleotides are TGTGCCAGCAGCGTAATGGGACAGGGGGCATCTGAGCAGTTCTTC.

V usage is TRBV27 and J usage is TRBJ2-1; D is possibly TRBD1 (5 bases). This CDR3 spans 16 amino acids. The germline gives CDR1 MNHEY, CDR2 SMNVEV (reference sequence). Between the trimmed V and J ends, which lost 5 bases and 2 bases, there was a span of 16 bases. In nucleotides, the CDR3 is TGTGCCAGCAGTGTAGAAGGGGTAGGAACCTACAATGAGCAGTTCTTC. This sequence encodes CASSVEGVGTYNEQFF.

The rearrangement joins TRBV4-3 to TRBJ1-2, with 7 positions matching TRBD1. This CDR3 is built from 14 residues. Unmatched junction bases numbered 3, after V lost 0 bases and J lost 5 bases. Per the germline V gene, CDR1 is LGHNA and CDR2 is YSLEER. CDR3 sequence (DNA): TGCGCCAGCAGCCAAGAAAACAGGGGATATGGCTACACCTTC. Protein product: CASSQENRGYGYTF.

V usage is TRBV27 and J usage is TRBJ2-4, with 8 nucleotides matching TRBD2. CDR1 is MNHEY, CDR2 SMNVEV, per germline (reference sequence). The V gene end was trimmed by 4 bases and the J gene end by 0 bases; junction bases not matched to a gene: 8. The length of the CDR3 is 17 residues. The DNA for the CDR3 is TGTGCCAGCAGTTCTCCGCTAGCGGGTGAAGCCAAAAACATTCAGTACTTC. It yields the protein CASSSPLAGEAKNIQYF.

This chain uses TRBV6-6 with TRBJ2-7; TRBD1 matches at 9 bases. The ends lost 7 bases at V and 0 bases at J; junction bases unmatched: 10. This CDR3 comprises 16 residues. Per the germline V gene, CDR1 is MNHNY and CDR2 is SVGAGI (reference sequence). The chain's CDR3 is CASTEIGTGSSYEQYF. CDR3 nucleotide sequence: TGTGCCAGCACCGAGATCGGGACAGGGAGCTCCTACGAGCAGTACTTC.

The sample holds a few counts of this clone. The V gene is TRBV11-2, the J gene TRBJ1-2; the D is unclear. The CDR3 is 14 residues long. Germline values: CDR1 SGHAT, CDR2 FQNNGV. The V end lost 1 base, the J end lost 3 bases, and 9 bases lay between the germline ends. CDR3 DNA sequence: TGTGCCAGCAGCTTAGGGGCAAGCTACTATGGCTACACCTTC. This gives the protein CASSLGASYYGYTF.

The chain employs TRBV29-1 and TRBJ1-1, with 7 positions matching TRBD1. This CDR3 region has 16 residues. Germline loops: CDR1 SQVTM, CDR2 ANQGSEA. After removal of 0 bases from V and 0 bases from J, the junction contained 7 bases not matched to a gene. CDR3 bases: TGCAGCGTTGAAGATCCGCACAGGGGCATGAACACTGAAGCTTTCTTT. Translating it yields CSVEDPHRGMNTEAFF.

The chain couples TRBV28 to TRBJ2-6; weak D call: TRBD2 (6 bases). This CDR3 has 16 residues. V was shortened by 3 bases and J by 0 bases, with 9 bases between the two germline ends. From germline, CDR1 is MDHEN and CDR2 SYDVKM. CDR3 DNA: TGTGCCAGCAGTTTGCGGGATTCCTCTGGGGCCAACGTCCTGACTTTC. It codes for CASSLRDSSGANVLTF.

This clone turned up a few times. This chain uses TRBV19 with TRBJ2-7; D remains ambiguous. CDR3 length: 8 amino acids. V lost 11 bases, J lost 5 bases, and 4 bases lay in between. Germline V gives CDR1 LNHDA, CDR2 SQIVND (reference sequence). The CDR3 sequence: CADHEQYF. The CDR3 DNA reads TGTGCCGACCACGAGCAGTACTTC.

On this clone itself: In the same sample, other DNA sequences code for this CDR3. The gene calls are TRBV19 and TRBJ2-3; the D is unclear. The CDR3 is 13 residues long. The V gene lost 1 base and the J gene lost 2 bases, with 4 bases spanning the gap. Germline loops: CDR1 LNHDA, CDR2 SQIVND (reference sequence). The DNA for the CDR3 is TGTGCCAGTAGTATAGCAGACACAGATACGCAGTATTTT. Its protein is CASSIADTDTQYF. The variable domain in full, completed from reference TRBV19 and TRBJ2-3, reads DGGITQSPKYLFRKEGQNVTLSCEQNLNHDAMYWYRQDPGQGLRLIYYSQIVNDFQKGDIAEGYSVSREKKESFPLTVTSAQKNPTAFYLCASSIADTDTQYFGPGTRLTVL.

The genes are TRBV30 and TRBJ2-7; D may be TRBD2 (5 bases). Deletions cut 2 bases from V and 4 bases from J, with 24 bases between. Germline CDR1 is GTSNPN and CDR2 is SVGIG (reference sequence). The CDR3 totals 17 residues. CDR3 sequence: CAWSTQGRRVTLYEQYF. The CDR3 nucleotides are TGTGCCTGGAGTACCCAAGGGCGGCGGGTCACATTGTACGAGCAGTACTTC.